This T cell receptor beta chain is from a study of T cell responses to AZD1222 COVID-19 vaccine. Study conclusions and caveats: Researchers took repertoire samples only after the peak T cell response had come. The donors showed a predominance of white British ancestry and of females, with possible underestimation of clonal diversity. At study baseline, merely more than 5 AZD1222 recipients were seropositive.

To note about this clone: Its antigen is not identified.

TCRdb's copy holds only in-frame clones and misses some; the assay was immunoSEQ multiplex PCR. The repertoire holds some 180,000 clones, with around 94% as singletons. Trimming cost V 5 bases and J 8 bases; bases outside gene matches: 7. The CDR3 contains 14 residues. Germline assignment: CDR1 MNHEY and CDR2 SVGAGI. The sample here was peripheral blood, taken 28 days after the second dose of the MenACWY control vaccine. This rearrangement joins TRBV6-5 to TRBJ1-4, with 8 bases fitting TRBD1. This clonotype originated in an adult who received the MenACWY meningococcal vaccine as a control. The CDR3 is CASSRRGRGEKLFF. For the CDR3, the DNA is TGTGCCAGCAGTCGCAGGGGGCGAGGGGAAAAACTGTTTTTT.